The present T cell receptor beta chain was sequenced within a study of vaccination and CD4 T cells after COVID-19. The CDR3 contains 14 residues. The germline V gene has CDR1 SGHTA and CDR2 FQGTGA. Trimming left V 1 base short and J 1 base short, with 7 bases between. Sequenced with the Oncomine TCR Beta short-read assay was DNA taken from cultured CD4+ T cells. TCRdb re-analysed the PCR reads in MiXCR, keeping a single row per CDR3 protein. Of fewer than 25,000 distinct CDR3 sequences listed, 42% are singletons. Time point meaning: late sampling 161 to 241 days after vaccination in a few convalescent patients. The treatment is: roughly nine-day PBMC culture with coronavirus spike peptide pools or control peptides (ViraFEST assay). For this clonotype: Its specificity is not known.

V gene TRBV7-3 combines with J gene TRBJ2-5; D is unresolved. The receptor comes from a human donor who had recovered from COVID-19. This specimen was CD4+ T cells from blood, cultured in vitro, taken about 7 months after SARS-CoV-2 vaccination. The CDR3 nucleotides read TGTGCCAGCAGCTTAAATGGGATCCAAGAGACCCAGTACTTC. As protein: CASSLNGIQETQYF.